This entry is about one TCR beta chain. Its target antigen remains unknown. Base qualities are not provided; no much larger clone lies one nucleotide away. From V the trimming removes 6 bases and from J it removes 7 bases, while the gene matches leave 6 bases of the junction unaccounted for. Via the germline V gene, CDR1 is MNHEY and CDR2 SVGAGI. The CDR3 measures 14 amino acids from cysteine to phenylalanine. Only the CDR3 DNA stays, 42 bases, in frame from base 1. The sample belongs to a study of blood T cell repertoires in COVID-19 (dated by TCRdb to 2018 to 2021). With regard to the full study: The collaborator samples originated in the United States, Italy and Spain and spanned the acute and convalescent phases of COVID-19. The sample metadata nearly always contained a de-identified subject ID, COVID-19 status, age in years and sex. Deeply sampled blood TCRbeta repertoires from subjects exposed to, actively infected with, or recovered from COVID-19 were included in the dataset. The repertoires were released in a freely available public database meant as a resource for research on the immune response to SARS-CoV-2. Samples came from the ongoing ImmuneRACE study (first 160 participants) plus 1,254 subjects from 6 global collaborators. The material from the prospective study consisted of cDNA or gDNA derived from T cells, B-cell-depleted T cells, or PBMCs. Where HLA class I and class II types were available, the types were taken from metadata supplied by the sample provider, not from assay-based typing.

The investigation overall reported the following: Clinical and demographic metadata were provided uncurated, with the amount varying by source and participant.

Whole blood was collected in K2EDTA tubes by collaborating institutions according to the institutions' own protocols. For TCRbeta analysis, collaborator samples were shipped as frozen whole blood, as isolated PBMCs, or as DNA extracted from either sample type. TCRbeta CDR3 regions were amplified from genomic DNA using the immunoSEQ Assay, a bias-controlled multiplex PCR. Turning to the authors' computational methods: The number of nucleated cells in each sample was estimated from the amplification of reference gene primers within the assay. Sequence reads were collapsed and filtered to measure the absolute abundance of every unique TCRbeta CDR3 rearrangement. For each sample, productive Simpson clonality was calculated by taking the square root of Simpson's diversity index across productive rearrangements. TCRdb carries this immuneACCESS record with in-frame sequences only. Its versions omit some clonotypes, under half of them owing to an unresolved V gene in the studies checked, with the rest unexplained. V and J calls and clone size are those listed in that table; D and trimming were worked out from the DNA. The table for this sample lists 52,000 or so clones; approximately 86% of them were counted only once. Roughly a sixth of the sample comes from the top ten.

The sample was peripheral blood. The source of this sequence is a man aged 35 to 55 with acute or convalescent COVID-19. Here the chain combines TRBV6-5 and TRBJ1-6, with TRBD1 matching 7 junction bases. CDR3 reads: CASSRDRQNSPLHF. The sequenced DNA is TGTGCCAGCAGCCGGGACAGACAAAATTCACCCCTCCACTTT.